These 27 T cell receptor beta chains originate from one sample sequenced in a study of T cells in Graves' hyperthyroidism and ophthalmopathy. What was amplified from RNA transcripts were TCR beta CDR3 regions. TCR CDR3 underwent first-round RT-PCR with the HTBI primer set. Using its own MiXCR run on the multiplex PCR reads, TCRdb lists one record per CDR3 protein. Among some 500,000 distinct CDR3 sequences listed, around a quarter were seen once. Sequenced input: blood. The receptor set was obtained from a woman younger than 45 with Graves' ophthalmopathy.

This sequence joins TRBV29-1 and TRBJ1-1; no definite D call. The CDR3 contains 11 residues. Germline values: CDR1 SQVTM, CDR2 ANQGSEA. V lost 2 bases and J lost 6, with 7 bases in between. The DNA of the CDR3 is TGCAGCGTTGAAAGGGCACCTGAAGCTTTCTTT. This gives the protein CSVERAPEAFF.

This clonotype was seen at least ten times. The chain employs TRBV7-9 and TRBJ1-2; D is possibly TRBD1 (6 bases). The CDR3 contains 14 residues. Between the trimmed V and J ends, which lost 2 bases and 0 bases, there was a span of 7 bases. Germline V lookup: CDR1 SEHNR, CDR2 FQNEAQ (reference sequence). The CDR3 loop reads CASSLPGANYGYTF. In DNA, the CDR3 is TGTGCCAGCAGCTTACCAGGGGCTAACTATGGCTACACCTTC.

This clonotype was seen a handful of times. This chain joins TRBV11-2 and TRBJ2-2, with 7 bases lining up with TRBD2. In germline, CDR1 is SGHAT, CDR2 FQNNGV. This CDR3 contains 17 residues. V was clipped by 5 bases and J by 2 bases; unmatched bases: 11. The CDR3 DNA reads TGTGCCAGCAGCGGCTTAGGGACTACTTCAAACACCGGGGAGCTGTTTTTT. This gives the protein CASSGLGTTSNTGELFF.

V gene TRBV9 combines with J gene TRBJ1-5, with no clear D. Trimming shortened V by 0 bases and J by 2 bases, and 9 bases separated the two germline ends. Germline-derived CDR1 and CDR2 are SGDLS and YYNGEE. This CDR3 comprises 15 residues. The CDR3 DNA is TGTGCCAGCAGCGTAGGGGGAGGAGGCAATCAGCCCCAGCATTTT. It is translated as CASSVGGGGNQPQHF.

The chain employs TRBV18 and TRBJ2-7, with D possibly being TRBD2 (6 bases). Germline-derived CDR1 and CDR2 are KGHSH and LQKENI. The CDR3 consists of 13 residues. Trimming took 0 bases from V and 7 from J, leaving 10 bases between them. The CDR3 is CASSPPHAGEQYF. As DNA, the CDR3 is TGTGCCAGCTCACCACCCCACGCGGGGGAGCAGTACTTC.

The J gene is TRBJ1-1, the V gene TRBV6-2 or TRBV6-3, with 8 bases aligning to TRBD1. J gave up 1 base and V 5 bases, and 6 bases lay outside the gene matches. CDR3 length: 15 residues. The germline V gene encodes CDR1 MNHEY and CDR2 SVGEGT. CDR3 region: CASSVNRGKNTEAFF. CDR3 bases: TGTGCCAGCAGTGTAAACAGGGGGAAGAACACTGAAGCTTTCTTT.

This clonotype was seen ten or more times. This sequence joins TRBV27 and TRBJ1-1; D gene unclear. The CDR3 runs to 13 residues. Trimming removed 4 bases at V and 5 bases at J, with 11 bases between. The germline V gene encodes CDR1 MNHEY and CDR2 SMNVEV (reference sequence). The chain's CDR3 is CASSSYRVTEAFF. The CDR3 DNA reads TGTGCCAGCAGTTCCTACAGAGTAACTGAAGCTTTCTTT.

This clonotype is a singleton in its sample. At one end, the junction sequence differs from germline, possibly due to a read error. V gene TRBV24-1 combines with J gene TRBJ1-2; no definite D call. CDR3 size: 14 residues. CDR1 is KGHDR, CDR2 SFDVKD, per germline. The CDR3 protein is CATSDTGLTYGHTF. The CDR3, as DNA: TGTGCCACCAGTGATACCGGACTGACCTATGGCCACACCTTC.

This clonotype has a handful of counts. CDR3 nucleotide sequence: TGTGCCAGCAGCCAAGGACATTCCCTGGAGACCCAGTACTTC. Protein product: CASSQGHSLETQYF. The V and J genes are TRBV12-3 or TRBV12-4 and TRBJ2-5; TRBD1 might be the D (5 bases). V lost 6 bases to trimming and J lost 5 bases, with 16 bases between them. This CDR3 spans 14 amino acids.

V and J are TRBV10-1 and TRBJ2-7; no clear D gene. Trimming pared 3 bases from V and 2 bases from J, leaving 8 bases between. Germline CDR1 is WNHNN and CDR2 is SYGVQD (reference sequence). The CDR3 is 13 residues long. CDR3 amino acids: CASSDRVTYEQYF. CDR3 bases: TGCGCCAGCAGTGACCGGGTCACCTACGAGCAGTACTTC.

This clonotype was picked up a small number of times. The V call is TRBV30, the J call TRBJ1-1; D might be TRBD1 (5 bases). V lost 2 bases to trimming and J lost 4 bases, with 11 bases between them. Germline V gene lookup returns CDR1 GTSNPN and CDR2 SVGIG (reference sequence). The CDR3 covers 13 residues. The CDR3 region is CAWSRGRGTEAFF. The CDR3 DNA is TGTGCCTGGAGTCGGGGGAGAGGCACTGAAGCTTTCTTT.

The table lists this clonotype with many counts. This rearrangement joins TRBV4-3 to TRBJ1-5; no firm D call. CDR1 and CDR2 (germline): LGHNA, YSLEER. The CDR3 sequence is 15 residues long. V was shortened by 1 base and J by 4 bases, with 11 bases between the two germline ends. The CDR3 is CASSQVLGSNQPQHF. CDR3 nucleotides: TGCGCCAGCAGCCAAGTATTAGGGTCGAATCAGCCCCAGCATTTT.

In DNA, the CDR3 is TGTGCCAGCAGCCAAGGGCTAGCGGGAGACGGGTCCTACGAGCAGTACTTC. This gives the protein CASSQGLAGDGSYEQYF. The chain combines TRBV4-2 with TRBJ2-7, with TRBD2 matching 10 bases. The J segment lost 1 base and the V segment lost 1 base, leaving 7 bases of the junction unmatched. This CDR3 region has 17 residues. Germline CDR1 reads LGHNA; CDR2 reads YNFKEQ.

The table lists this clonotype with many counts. The CDR3 spells CASSFATGDQPQHF. The CDR3 DNA is TGTGCCAGCAGTTTTGCTACAGGCGATCAGCCCCAGCATTTT. This chain connects TRBV27 to TRBJ1-5; weak D call: TRBD1 (5 bases). Germline V CDR1 and CDR2: MNHEY, SMNVEV (reference sequence). The CDR3 is made up of 14 amino acids. V was cut by 3 bases and J by 5 bases, with 11 bases left in between.

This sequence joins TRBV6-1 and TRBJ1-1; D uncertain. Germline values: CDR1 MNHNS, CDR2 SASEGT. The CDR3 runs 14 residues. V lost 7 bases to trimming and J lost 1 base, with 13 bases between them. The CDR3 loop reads CASTKHIENTEAFF. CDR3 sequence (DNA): TGTGCCAGCACCAAACATATCGAGAACACTGAAGCTTTCTTT.

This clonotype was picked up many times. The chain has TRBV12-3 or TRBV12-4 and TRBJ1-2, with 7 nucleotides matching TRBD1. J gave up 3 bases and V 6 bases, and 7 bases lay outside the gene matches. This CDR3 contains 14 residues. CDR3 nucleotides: TGTGCCAGCAGCCTCCGAACAGGGGACTATGGCTACACCTTC. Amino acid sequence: CASSLRTGDYGYTF.

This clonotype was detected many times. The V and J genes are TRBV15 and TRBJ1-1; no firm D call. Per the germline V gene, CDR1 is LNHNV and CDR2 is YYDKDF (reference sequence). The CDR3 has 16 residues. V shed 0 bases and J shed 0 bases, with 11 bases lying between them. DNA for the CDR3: TGTGCCACCAGCAGAGATCTGGGGATCATGAACACTGAAGCTTTCTTT. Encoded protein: CATSRDLGIMNTEAFF.

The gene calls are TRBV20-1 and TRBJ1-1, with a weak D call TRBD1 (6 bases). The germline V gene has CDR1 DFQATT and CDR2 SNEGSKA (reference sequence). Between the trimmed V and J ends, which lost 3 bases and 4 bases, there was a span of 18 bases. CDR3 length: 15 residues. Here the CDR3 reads CSASDPTGFGTEAFF. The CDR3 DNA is TGCAGTGCTAGCGACCCAACAGGGTTCGGCACTGAAGCTTTCTTT.

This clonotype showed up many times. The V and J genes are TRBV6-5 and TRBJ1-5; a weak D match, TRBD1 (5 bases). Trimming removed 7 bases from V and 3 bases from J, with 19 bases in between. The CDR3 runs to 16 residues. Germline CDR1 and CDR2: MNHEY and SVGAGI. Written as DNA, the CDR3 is TGTGCCAGCATCCTTTTCGACGAGGGGTTCAATCAGCCCCAGCATTTT. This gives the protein CASILFDEGFNQPQHF.

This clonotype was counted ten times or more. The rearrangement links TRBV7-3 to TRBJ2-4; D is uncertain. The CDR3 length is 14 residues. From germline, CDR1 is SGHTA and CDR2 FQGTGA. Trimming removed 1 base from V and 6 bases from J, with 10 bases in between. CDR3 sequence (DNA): TGTGCCAGCAGCTTAAACCCCGCCGGAAACATTCAGTACTTC. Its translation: CASSLNPAGNIQYF.

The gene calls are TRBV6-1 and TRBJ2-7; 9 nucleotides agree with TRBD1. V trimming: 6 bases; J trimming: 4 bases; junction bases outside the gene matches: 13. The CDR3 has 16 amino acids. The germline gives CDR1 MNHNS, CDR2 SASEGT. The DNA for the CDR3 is TGTGCCAGCAGACGTGGACAGGGGACGTCGGGGTACGAGCAGTACTTC. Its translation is CASRRGQGTSGYEQYF.

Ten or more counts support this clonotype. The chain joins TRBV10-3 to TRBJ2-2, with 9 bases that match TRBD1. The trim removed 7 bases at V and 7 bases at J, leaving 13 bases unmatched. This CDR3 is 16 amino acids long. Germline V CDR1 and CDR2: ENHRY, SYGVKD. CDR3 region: CAINPRSGTGIGELFF. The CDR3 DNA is TGTGCCATCAATCCACGTTCCGGGACAGGGATCGGGGAGCTGTTTTTT.

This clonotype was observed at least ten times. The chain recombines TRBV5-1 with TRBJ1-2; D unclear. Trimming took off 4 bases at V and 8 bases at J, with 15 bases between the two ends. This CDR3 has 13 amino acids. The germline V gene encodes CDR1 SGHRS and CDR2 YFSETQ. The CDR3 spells CASSTDPNLGYTF. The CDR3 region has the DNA TGCGCCAGCAGCACAGACCCAAACTTAGGCTACACCTTC.

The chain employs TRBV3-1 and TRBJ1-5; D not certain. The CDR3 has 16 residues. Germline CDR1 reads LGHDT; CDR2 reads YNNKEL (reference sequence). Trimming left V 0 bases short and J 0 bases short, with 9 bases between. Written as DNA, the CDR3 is TGTGCCAGCAGCCAAGATGCGGGGTATAGCAATCAGCCCCAGCATTTT. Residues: CASSQDAGYSNQPQHF.

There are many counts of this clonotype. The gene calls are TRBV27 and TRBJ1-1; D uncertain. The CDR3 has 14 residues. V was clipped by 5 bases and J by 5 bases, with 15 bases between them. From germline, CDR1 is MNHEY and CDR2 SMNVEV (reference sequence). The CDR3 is CASSPREGGTEAFF. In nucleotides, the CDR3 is TGTGCCAGCAGTCCCCGGGAGGGTGGGACTGAAGCTTTCTTT.

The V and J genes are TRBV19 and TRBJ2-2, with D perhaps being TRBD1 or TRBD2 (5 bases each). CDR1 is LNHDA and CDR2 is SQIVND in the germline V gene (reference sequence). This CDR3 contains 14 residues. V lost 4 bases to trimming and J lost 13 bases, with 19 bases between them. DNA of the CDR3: TGTGCCAGTAGTAAGACAGCCTATGGCGGGTGGCTGTTTTTT. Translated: CASSKTAYGGWLFF.

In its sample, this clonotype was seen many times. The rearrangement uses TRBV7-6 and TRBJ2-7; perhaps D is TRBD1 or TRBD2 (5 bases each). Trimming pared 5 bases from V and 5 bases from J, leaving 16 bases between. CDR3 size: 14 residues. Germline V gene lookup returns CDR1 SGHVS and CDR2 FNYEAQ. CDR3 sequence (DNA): TGTGCCAGCAGCGGTCCGGGACGATCTCACGAGCAGTACTTC. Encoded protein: CASSGPGRSHEQYF.